This entry features one T cell receptor (beta chain) sequence. Its specificity is not known. These data originate in a study of blood T cells in healthy people across ages. CDR3 length: 13 amino acids. The V end was cut by 3 bases, the J end by 5 bases, with 8 bases between. The germline gives CDR1 SGHAT, CDR2 FQDESV (reference sequence). It was with a sample-barcoded 5' primer and a J-beta primer mix that a second PCR of roughly 6 to 12 cycles was run. MiXCR, applied by TCRdb to the 5' RACE reads, yields one record per CDR3 protein. The table shows about 1.6 million distinct CDR3 sequences, with about 31% occurring only once. Study-wide findings and caveats: In these data, TCR beta diversity tracked strongly with naive T cell percentage. PBMC samples, being unsorted, prevented any conclusive comparison of naive and antigen-experienced cells.

This sequence joins TRBV11-1 and TRBJ2-4; D gene ambiguous. This receptor was obtained from a woman between 25 and 40 years old in good health. The source material was blood. This CDR3 is CASSLDGENIQYF. As DNA, the CDR3 is TGTGCCAGCAGCTTGGATGGGGAAAACATTCAGTACTTC. The whole variable domain, remainder taken from reference TRBV11-1 and TRBJ2-4, is EAEVAQSPRYKITEKSQAVAFWCDPISGHATLYWYRQILGQGPELLVQFQDESVVDDSQLPKDRFSAERLKGVDSTLKIQPAELGDSAMYLCASSLDGENIQYFGAGTRLSVL.